What follows are 27 T cell receptor beta chains derived from one specimen sequenced in a study of post-analysis software for immune sequencing data (dated by TCRdb to between 2015 and 2017). Antigens of these TCRs are unknown. The protocol used for the library was PCR. Sequencing relied on an Illumina HiSeq 2500. Unique molecular identifiers were incorporated into TCR beta cDNA libraries to reduce PCR and sequencing biases. TCRdb reanalyzed the raw reads on its own, using fastp at Q25 for trimming and MiXCR for clone calling, and kept in-frame beta chains. Duplicate CDR3 protein sequences are folded into a single record with the most common DNA and genes. In all, the sample holds hundreds of thousands of distinct CDR3 sequences, and approximately 30% of those were seen once. The biggest ten clones account for roughly 0.53% of the sample. The investigation overall reported the following: Significantly higher frequencies in patients than in controls were found for roughly 5 TRBV segments, including TRBV5-6, TRBV5-1 and TRBV20-1.

Sequenced input: blood. The receptors originated from a girl aged 10-17 years with multiple sclerosis.

The genes are TRBV12-3 or TRBV12-4 and TRBJ2-2; D gene uncertain. V gave up 6 bases and J gave up 6 bases, with 8 bases separating them. The length of the CDR3 is 12 residues. DNA for the CDR3: TGTGCCAGCAGCCGCGCTCCCGGGGAGCTGTTTTTT. The encoded protein is CASSRAPGELFF.

Note on this clonotype: One end of the junction is discordant with germline, which a read error may explain. The chain has TRBV6-5 and TRBJ2-3; D not resolved. CDR1 and CDR2 from the germline V gene are MNHEY and SVGAGI. This CDR3 spans 15 amino acids. In nucleotides, the CDR3 is TGTGCCAGCAGAGGAGTAGGCGCGGATACAGCTACGCAGTATTTT. It codes for CASRGVGADTATQYF.

Turning to this clonotype: A read error may explain this, as a much larger clone is one base away. CDR3 DNA: TGTGCCAGCAGTTCATGGGACGGGAGCACAGATACGCAGTATTTT. This encodes CASSSWDGSTDTQYF. J is TRBJ2-3 and V is TRBV6-5; D tentatively reads TRBD1 or TRBD2 (5 bases each). V lost 4 bases, J lost 0 bases, and 11 bases lay in between. Germline V CDR1 and CDR2: MNHEY, SVGAGI. The CDR3 has 15 amino acids.

This clonotype was found a few times. V and J are TRBV3-1 and TRBJ2-6; unclear D gene. The germline V gene encodes CDR1 LGHDT and CDR2 YNNKEL (reference sequence). The CDR3 covers 13 residues. Trimming left V 3 bases short and J 2 bases short, with 2 bases between. The CDR3 spells CASSHAGANVLTF. In DNA, the CDR3 is TGTGCCAGCAGCCATGCTGGGGCCAACGTCCTGACTTTC.

The V and J genes are TRBV7-2 and TRBJ2-1; the D is unclear. V was trimmed by 6 bases and J by 5 bases, leaving 11 bases between them. CDR1 is SGHTA and CDR2 is FQGNSA in the germline V gene. The CDR3 is made up of 13 amino acids. The CDR3 reads CASSQPTNNEQFF. CDR3 DNA: TGTGCCAGCAGTCAGCCGACGAACAATGAGCAGTTCTTC.

This chain connects TRBV13 to TRBJ2-2; D remains unclear. Germline CDR1 is PRHDT and CDR2 is FYEKMQ (reference sequence). V dropped 6 bases and J dropped 6 bases, with 17 bases sitting between them. The CDR3 is 15 amino acids. The CDR3, as DNA: TGTGCCAGCAGGATTTTCCAATCGGCTCCCGGGGAGCTGTTTTTT. Residues: CASRIFQSAPGELFF.

This clonotype has a handful of counts. The chain uses TRBV4-1 and TRBJ2-1; no firm D call. Germline V lookup: CDR1 MGHRA, CDR2 YSYEKL. The CDR3 has 15 residues. V lost 0 bases and J 10 bases, leaving 16 bases between the germline ends. In nucleotides, the CDR3 is TGCGCCAGCAGCCAAGATCTGGCAGTTTTAGGGGAGCAGTTCTTC. This encodes CASSQDLAVLGEQFF.

This clonotype was counted a few times. This rearrangement joins TRBV28 to TRBJ1-4; D perhaps matches TRBD1 (5 bases). Per germline, CDR1 MDHEN and CDR2 SYDVKM. The length of the CDR3 is 14 residues. Trimming shortened V by 5 bases and J by 7 bases, and 14 bases separated the two germline ends. The CDR3 here is CASSPTGPGEKLFF. In DNA, the CDR3 is TGTGCCAGCAGTCCGACGGGGCCGGGTGAAAAACTGTTTTTT. Full variable domain (missing parts from reference TRBV28 and TRBJ1-4): DVKVTQSSRYLVKRTGEKVFLECVQDMDHENMFWYRQDPGLGLRLIYFSYDVKMKEKGDIPEGYSVSREKKERFSLILESASTNQTSMYLCASSPTGPGEKLFFGSGTQLSVL.

This clonotype was found a few times. The chain joins TRBV20-1 to TRBJ1-2; D is undetermined. V shed 2 bases and J shed 2 bases, with 15 bases lying between them. The CDR3 sequence is 15 residues long. Germline V gene lookup returns CDR1 DFQATT and CDR2 SNEGSKA (reference sequence). The DNA for the CDR3 is TGCAGTGCTAGACCCCCAGGCAGTCCCAACTATGGCTACACCTTC. This translates into CSARPPGSPNYGYTF.

The chain has TRBV5-6 and TRBJ2-3; weak D call: TRBD2 (6 bases). The CDR3 runs to 15 residues. Per the germline V gene, CDR1 is SGHDT and CDR2 is YYEEEE. Trimming stripped 1 base from V and 3 bases from J, with 12 bases between. CDR3: CASSLWRASTDTQYF. CDR3 in DNA: TGTGCCAGCAGCTTGTGGAGGGCCTCGACAGATACGCAGTATTTT.

This clonotype has just a few counts. The chain uses TRBV5-1 and TRBJ2-1, with a tentative D call TRBD1 (6 bases). Germline-derived CDR1 and CDR2 are SGHRS and YFSETQ. Trimming stripped 7 bases from V and 5 bases from J, with 19 bases between. The CDR3 sequence is 15 residues long. The CDR3 spells CASRQGQSKNNEQFF. The DNA for the CDR3 is TGCGCCAGCCGCCAAGGACAGTCCAAAAACAATGAGCAGTTCTTC.

The V call is TRBV6-5, the J call TRBJ1-6; no clear D gene. Trimming removed 2 bases at V and 9 bases at J, with 17 bases between. The CDR3 has 16 residues. Per germline, CDR1 MNHEY and CDR2 SVGAGI. CDR3 coding DNA: TGTGCCAGCAGTTACCTTATGGACCCCCGTACTTCACCCCTCCACTTT. It translates to CASSYLMDPRTSPLHF.

The CDR3 nucleotides are TGCGCCAGCAGCCGACTTTGGCCGGGAGGGGATACGCAGTATTTT. Amino acid sequence: CASSRLWPGGDTQYF. The chain combines TRBV4-1 with TRBJ2-3; the match to TRBD2 covers 8 bases. The germline gives CDR1 MGHRA, CDR2 YSYEKL. The CDR3 sequence is 15 residues long. Trimming cost V 4 bases and J 6 bases; bases outside gene matches: 9.

As regards this clonotype: A clone one base away is much larger, so this may be a read error. The chain recombines TRBV4-2 with TRBJ2-3; D is uncertain. Germline V gene lookup returns CDR1 LGHNA and CDR2 YNFKEQ. The CDR3 sequence is 12 residues long. The CDR3 nucleotides read TGTGCCGGCAGCCAACTGGCGGATACGCAGTATTTT. Encoded protein: CAGSQLADTQYF.

This clonotype was seen more than once but under ten times. The chain recombines TRBV28 with TRBJ2-5, with D maybe TRBD2 (6 bases). The CDR3 runs to 16 residues. CDR1 and CDR2 from the germline V gene are MDHEN and SYDVKM. The V end was cut by 8 bases, the J end by 4 bases, with 23 bases between. In DNA, the CDR3 is TGTGCCAGCGACAACGAGGGAGGTCTTACGGGAGAGACCCAGTACTTC. This encodes CASDNEGGLTGETQYF.

V is TRBV20-1 and J is TRBJ1-1; D remains unclear. The germline V gene encodes CDR1 DFQATT and CDR2 SNEGSKA (reference sequence). This CDR3 contains 13 residues. The ends were cut back, 6 bases at V and 5 bases at J, with 16 bases in the middle. The CDR3 sequence: CSALQTALTEAFF. The CDR3 DNA follows: TGCAGTGCCCTACAAACCGCCCTGACTGAAGCTTTCTTT.

The rearrangement links TRBV29-1 to TRBJ2-5; 7 nucleotides agree with TRBD2. The germline gives CDR1 SQVTM, CDR2 ANQGSEA. Unmatched junction bases numbered 4, after V lost 4 bases and J lost 2 bases. The CDR3 is 13 residues long. The CDR3 reads CSVGREGQETQYF. The CDR3 DNA follows: TGCAGCGTTGGGAGGGAGGGTCAAGAGACCCAGTACTTC.

This clonotype was seen only a few times. V and J are TRBV28 and TRBJ2-5; 7 nucleotides match TRBD2. The CDR3 consists of 14 residues. CDR1 and CDR2 from the germline V gene are MDHEN and SYDVKM. V gave up 5 bases and J gave up 11 bases; unmatched junction bases: 14. The CDR3 protein is CASSGRAGYNEQYF. As DNA, the CDR3 is TGTGCCAGCAGTGGGAGGGCCGGGTACAATGAGCAGTACTTC. The entire variable domain, with the rest obtained from reference TRBV28 and TRBJ2-5, is as follows: DVKVTQSSRYLVKRTGEKVFLECVQDMDHENMFWYRQDPGLGLRLIYFSYDVKMKEKGDIPEGYSVSREKKERFSLILESASTNQTSMYLCASSGRAGYNEQYFGPGTRLLVL.

This clonotype was found once. A much larger clone differs by one base, so this may be a read error. The chain is built from TRBV6-4 and TRBJ2-1; D uncertain. This CDR3 region has 13 residues. The germline V gene encodes CDR1 MRHNA and CDR2 SNTAGT. The CDR3 DNA reads TGTGCCAGCAGTGACTACCTAGTCACTGAGCGGTTCTTC. Amino acids: CASSDYLVTERFF.

This chain joins TRBV10-3 and TRBJ2-1, with 8 bases matching TRBD1. CDR1 ENHRY and CDR2 SYGVKD come from the germline V gene. There are 14 residues in the CDR3. The trim removed 8 bases at V and 9 bases at J, leaving 12 bases unmatched. The DNA of the CDR3 is TGTGCCATCGGGGCAGGGGGCAGCGTAGGTGAGCAGTTCTTC. This codes for CAIGAGGSVGEQFF.

This chain links TRBV7-8 with TRBJ1-6; D unclear. Germline values: CDR1 SGHVS, CDR2 FQNEAQ. The germline V and J ends were trimmed by 5 bases and 0 bases, with 17 bases remaining between them. The length of the CDR3 is 18 residues. The CDR3 nucleotides are TGTGCCAGCAGCCGTCACCGGACGGGAAGCTCCTATAATTCACCCCTCCACTTT. Translating gives CASSRHRTGSSYNSPLHF.

In its sample, this clonotype was seen a few times. The V call is TRBV7-2, the J call TRBJ2-3; no clear D gene. CDR3 length: 16 residues. CDR1 is SGHTA, CDR2 FQGNSA, per germline. The V gene lost 4 bases and the J gene lost 0 bases, with 14 bases spanning the gap. The CDR3 DNA is TGTGCCAGCAGCTCCTATACCCAGCACAGCACAGATACGCAGTATTTT. It encodes CASSSYTQHSTDTQYF.

This clonotype was observed a handful of times. This chain links TRBV29-1 with TRBJ2-1; 8 positions match TRBD2. J gave up 10 bases and V 3 bases, and 11 bases lay outside the gene matches. This CDR3 is built from 14 residues. Germline CDR1 and CDR2: SQVTM and ANQGSEA. CDR3 region: CSVELAGGRLEQFF. CDR3 coding DNA: TGCAGCGTTGAGCTAGCGGGCGGGCGGCTCGAGCAGTTCTTC.

This clonotype was seen only a few times. The chain links TRBV6-5 to TRBJ1-4; 7 nucleotides agree with TRBD1. This CDR3 is built from 15 residues. V lost 6 bases and J lost 5; bases outside the gene matches: 9. CDR1 and CDR2 from the germline V gene are MNHEY and SVGAGI. The CDR3 sequence is CASRTGTVMNEKLFF. The DNA of the CDR3 is TGTGCCAGCAGAACTGGGACAGTCATGAATGAAAAACTGTTTTTT.

The rearrangement links TRBV11-2 to TRBJ2-3; 7 nucleotides line up with TRBD1. The ends lost 4 bases at V and 4 bases at J; junction bases unmatched: 14. The CDR3 spans 17 residues. Germline V gene sequence: CDR1 SGHAT, CDR2 FQNNGV. CDR3 bases: TGTGCCAGCAGCTCCAGGACCGACAGGGTTAGGGCAGATACGCAGTATTTT. Its translation is CASSSRTDRVRADTQYF.

The CDR3: CASSQDQRGRYTEAFF. Written as DNA, the CDR3 is TGTGCCAGCAGCCAAGATCAACGGGGGCGATACACTGAAGCTTTCTTT. The chain is built from TRBV4-2 and TRBJ1-1; the D gene is possibly TRBD1 (6 bases). The germline V and J ends were trimmed by 0 bases and 3 bases, with 14 bases remaining between them. The CDR3 is made up of 16 amino acids. CDR1 is LGHNA and CDR2 is YNFKEQ in the germline V gene.

A remark on this clonotype: This clone may be a read error of a much larger clone one base away. The missing conserved phenylalanine or tryptophan at the end of this CDR3 makes a read error likely. The chain uses TRBV10-3 and TRBJ2-5, with no clear D. Trimming stripped 10 bases from V and 2 bases from J, with 14 bases between. In germline, CDR1 is ENHRY, CDR2 SYGVKD. The CDR3 totals 13 residues. This CDR3 reads CATGERLQETQYY. CDR3 nucleotides: TGTGCCACCGGAGAAAGATTGCAAGAGACCCAGTACTAC.